The rows below give T cell receptor beta chains drawn from one sample of a study of shared clonotypes between healthy human individuals. Assay used: immunoSEQ multiplex PCR; TCRdb lists only in-frame clones, some missing. The sample holds roughly 1,100,000 clones, under 80% seen once. What was sequenced was memory CD4+ T cells sorted from blood. All receptors derive from a young man in good health. Each CDR3 is given with its conserved first and last residue.

v_call: TRBV11-3; cdr3_length: 14; j_call: TRBJ2-3; cdr3_aa: CASSPTSSPDTQYF
v_call: TRBV20-1; cdr3_length: 11; j_call: TRBJ1-1; cdr3_aa: CSARVSQRAFF
v_call: TRBV5-1; cdr3_length: 12; j_call: TRBJ2-7; cdr3_aa: CASSFKGDEQYF
v_call: TRBV28; cdr3_length: 15; j_call: TRBJ1-4; cdr3_aa: CASSQPGQLNEKLFF
v_call: TRBV5-1; cdr3_length: 13; j_call: TRBJ1-5; cdr3_aa: CASSLGPNQPQHF
v_call: TRBV11-2; cdr3_length: 13; j_call: TRBJ1-1; cdr3_aa: CASSIAGTTEAFF
v_call: TRBV28; cdr3_length: 13; j_call: TRBJ2-7; cdr3_aa: CASSSGAPLGQYF
v_call: TRBV18; cdr3_length: 14; j_call: TRBJ1-1; cdr3_aa: CASSSGEGSTEAFF
v_call: TRBV6-6; cdr3_length: 12; j_call: TRBJ2-3; cdr3_aa: CASRYSTDTQYF
v_call: TRBV5-6; cdr3_length: 15; j_call: TRBJ2-5; cdr3_aa: CASSVGLVGQETQYF
v_call: TRBV30; cdr3_length: 15; j_call: TRBJ1-5; cdr3_aa: CAWSLRGYSNQPQHF
v_call: TRBV4-1; cdr3_length: 14; j_call: TRBJ1-6; cdr3_aa: CASWDGSYNSPLHF
v_call: TRBV5-6; cdr3_length: 11; j_call: TRBJ1-2; cdr3_aa: CASSLSSGYTF
v_call: TRBV2; cdr3_length: 12; j_call: TRBJ2-3; cdr3_aa: CASRGLTDTQYF
v_call: TRBV19; cdr3_length: 12; j_call: TRBJ2-5; cdr3_aa: CASSGPKETQYF
v_call: TRBV11-2; cdr3_length: 15; j_call: TRBJ1-3; cdr3_aa: CASSLLGYSGNTIYF
v_call: TRBV7-8; cdr3_length: 16; j_call: TRBJ1-3; cdr3_aa: CASSLVGEGTGNTIYF
v_call: TRBV7-8; cdr3_length: 15; j_call: TRBJ2-7; cdr3_aa: CASSGLGTGSYEQYF
v_call: TRBV6-1; cdr3_length: 14; j_call: TRBJ1-2; cdr3_aa: CASSEVGTPGGYTF
v_call: TRBV27; cdr3_length: 13; j_call: TRBJ2-7; cdr3_aa: CASSSLSPYEQYF
v_call: TRBV6-5; cdr3_length: 12; j_call: TRBJ2-5; cdr3_aa: CASSSQGETQYF
v_call: TRBV6-5; cdr3_length: 15; j_call: TRBJ2-1; cdr3_aa: CASSYRGTSYNEQFF